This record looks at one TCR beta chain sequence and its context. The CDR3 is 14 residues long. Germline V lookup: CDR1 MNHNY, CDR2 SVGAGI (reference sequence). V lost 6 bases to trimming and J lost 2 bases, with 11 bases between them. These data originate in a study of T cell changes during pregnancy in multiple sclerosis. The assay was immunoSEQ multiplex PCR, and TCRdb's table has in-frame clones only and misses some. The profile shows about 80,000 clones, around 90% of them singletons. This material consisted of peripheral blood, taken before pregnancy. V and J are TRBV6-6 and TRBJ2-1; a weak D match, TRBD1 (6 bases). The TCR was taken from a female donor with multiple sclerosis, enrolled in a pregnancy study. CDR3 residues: CASRAGEPYNEQFF. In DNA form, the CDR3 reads TGTGCCAGCAGGGCAGGGGAGCCCTACAATGAGCAGTTCTTC.